What follows are 2 T cell receptor beta chains derived from one specimen sequenced in a study of blood T cell repertoires in COVID-19. Libraries were prepared by immunoSEQ multiplex PCR; TCRdb keeps only in-frame clonotypes and omits some of them. The repertoire has 210,000 or so clones, under 90% of them found once; the top ten carry 18%. Material for sequencing was peripheral blood. Every receptor here comes from a woman aged 80 or older with active or convalescent COVID-19.

As to this clone: Its ends do not fully match the called genes, so a read error is possible. The chain carries TRBV29-1 and TRBJ1-2; 8 nucleotides agree with TRBD1. CDR3 length equals 17 residues. The germline V gene encodes CDR1 SQVTM and CDR2 ANQGSEA. The CDR3 region is CSVEDPHGRGQATVRAF. In DNA form, the CDR3 reads TGCAGCGTTGAAGATCCCCACGGGCGGGGACAGGCCACTGTTAGGGCCTTC.

J is TRBJ2-7 and V is TRBV29-1, with 7 bases aligning to TRBD1. Unmatched junction bases numbered 11, after V lost 6 bases and J lost 3 bases. The CDR3 is 14 residues long. Per germline, CDR1 SQVTM and CDR2 ANQGSEA. The CDR3 is CSVRGGAGGYEQYF. The CDR3 nucleotides read TGCAGCGTCCGAGGTGGGGCAGGGGGCTACGAGCAGTACTTC.